The present entry profiles one T cell receptor beta chain with its context. Its antigen is as yet unknown. TCR beta CDR3 regions were amplified from RNA transcripts. The HTBI set primed first-round TCR CDR3 RT-PCR. MiXCR was run by TCRdb on the multiplex PCR reads, yielding one entry per CDR3 protein. This repertoire shows about 600,000 distinct CDR3 sequences, roughly a sixth found once; its top ten account for under 3.5%. This sample is drawn from a study of T cells in Graves' hyperthyroidism and ophthalmopathy. The wider study: It was at initial diagnosis, before any treatment, that peripheral blood was collected. General study findings and limits: Ophthalmopathy cases were set apart from stable hyperthyroidism by a 13 V-J model.

Used for diagnoses were clinical symptoms, serum thyroxine and TRAb, thyroid ultrasound and orbital computed tomography. The PBMCs were taken from approximately 9 ml of fresh peripheral blood. There are 17 residues in the CDR3. Per the germline V gene, CDR1 is DFQATT and CDR2 is SNEGSKA (reference sequence). Between the trimmed V and J ends, which lost 0 bases and 0 bases, there was a span of 17 bases. The sequenced sample consisted of blood. J is TRBJ2-5 and V is TRBV20-1; perhaps TRBD1 as D (8 bases). The source of this sequence is a woman aged 40 to 50 with Graves' ophthalmopathy. The CDR3 spells CSAREGGWTGNQETQYF. The CDR3 DNA reads as TGCAGTGCTAGAGAGGGGGGGTGGACAGGGAACCAAGAGACCCAGTACTTC.